This passage covers 18 T cell receptor beta chains from one sample sequenced in a study of T cell responses to AZD1222 COVID-19 vaccine. Measured with immunoSEQ multiplex PCR; TCRdb has only the in-frame clones, and not every one. Found here are 100,000 to 130,000 clones, approximately 86% of them singletons; the top ten hold about 3.3%. Source: peripheral blood, taken on day 0 of AZD1222 vaccination. All receptors come from an adult in good health.

The chain joins TRBV4-2 to TRBJ1-3, with no clear D. Trimming left V 2 bases short and J 0 bases short, with 17 bases between. CDR1 and CDR2 from the germline V gene are LGHNA and YNFKEQ. This CDR3 comprises 18 residues. CDR3 DNA: TGTGCCAGCAGCCAAACCACCGTCGCCTTGGGCTCTGGAAACACCATATATTTT. Translated: CASSQTTVALGSGNTIYF.

The count of this clone is one. This rearrangement joins TRBV2 to TRBJ2-2; D may match TRBD1 or TRBD2 (6 bases each). V lost 6 bases, J lost 3 bases, and 14 bases lay in between. There are 15 residues in the CDR3. Germline V lookup: CDR1 SNHLY, CDR2 FYNNEI. The CDR3 DNA is TGTGCCAGCAGACTCGAGGGGGGACACACCGGGGAGCTGTTTTTT. Amino acids: CASRLEGGHTGELFF. The full variable domain, with the rest looked up from reference TRBV2 and TRBJ2-2, is EPEVTQTPSHQVTQMGQEVILRCVPISNHLYFYWYRQILGQKVEFLVSFYNNEISEKSEIFDDQFSVERPDGSNFTLKIRSTKLEDSAMYFCASRLEGGHTGELFFGEGSRLTVL.

This clone has a handful of counts. This CDR3 reads CASRASRSWKQYF. The CDR3 DNA sequence: TGTGCCAGCAGGGCTTCCAGAAGCTGGAAGCAGTACTTC. The rearrangement uses TRBV3-1 (or the pseudogene TRBV3-2) and TRBJ2-7, with unresolved D. CDR1 and CDR2 from the germline V gene are LGHDT and YNNKEL (reference sequence). V was trimmed by 6 bases and J by 8 bases, leaving 17 bases between them. CDR3 length: 13 residues.

The chain couples TRBV7-2 to TRBJ2-3, with TRBD1 identical over 7 bases. V shed 2 bases and J 1 base; nucleotides not matched to a gene: 6. Looked up from germline, CDR1 is SGHTA and CDR2 is FQGNSA. The CDR3 loop spans 16 amino acids. The CDR3 DNA sequence: TGTGCCAGCAGCTTACGCAGGGGGTTGGGCACAGATACGCAGTATTTT. Translating gives CASSLRRGLGTDTQYF.

The chain joins TRBV4-1 to TRBJ2-1, with TRBD1 matching 11 bases. This CDR3 is 18 amino acids long. V was pared by 3 bases and J by 0 bases, with 7 bases of the junction left unmatched. Germline-derived CDR1 and CDR2 are MGHRA and YSYEKL. CDR3 protein: CASSHRTGGVSSYNEQFF. CDR3 coding DNA: TGCGCCAGCAGCCACCGGACAGGGGGCGTGAGCTCCTACAATGAGCAGTTCTTC.

The chain combines TRBV5-3 with TRBJ1-5, with D maybe TRBD1 (5 bases). TRBV5-3 carries the ORF label, with uncertain function. The V end was cut by 4 bases, the J end by 5 bases, with 19 bases between. The CDR3 is 16 residues long. CDR3 region: CARSKRGFQIYQPQHF. CDR3 nucleotide sequence: TGTGCCAGAAGCAAGAGGGGATTTCAGATCTATCAGCCCCAGCATTTT.

In nucleotides, the CDR3 is TGCGCCAGCAGCTTGAATAGGGCTGCAACTAATGAAAAACTGTTTTTT. Translated: CASSLNRAATNEKLFF. This chain joins TRBV5-1 and TRBJ1-4; D remains ambiguous. Per germline, CDR1 SGHRS and CDR2 YFSETQ. The CDR3 is made up of 16 amino acids. Trimming stripped 1 base from V and 0 bases from J, with 10 bases between.

This rearrangement joins TRBV3-1 (or the pseudogene TRBV3-2) to TRBJ1-2; D not resolved. Trimming took off 0 bases at V and 7 bases at J, with 9 bases between the two ends. The CDR3 has 13 residues. Germline V gene lookup returns CDR1 LGHDT and CDR2 YNNKEL (reference sequence). CDR3 bases: TGTGCCAGCAGCCAAGATCCAAATGGTGGCTACACCTTC. Amino acids: CASSQDPNGGYTF.

V is TRBV30 and J is TRBJ2-7; 10 bases are shared with TRBD1. The CDR3 is 18 amino acids. V gave up 4 bases and J gave up 3 bases; unmatched junction bases: 18. Germline assignment: CDR1 GTSNPN and CDR2 SVGIG (reference sequence). CDR3 amino acids: CAWNRQGAYYGGLYEQYF. The CDR3 coding sequence is TGTGCCTGGAATAGACAGGGGGCGTATTACGGGGGACTCTACGAGCAGTACTTC.

The chain couples TRBV5-1 to TRBJ2-3, with TRBD1 matching 9 bases. The germline V gene has CDR1 SGHRS and CDR2 YFSETQ. With 0 bases clipped from V and 4 bases from J, the junction kept 6 bases outside the gene matches. This CDR3 has 16 amino acids. The CDR3 protein is CASSLGSTGGSDTQYF. CDR3 sequence (DNA): TGCGCCAGCAGCTTGGGCTCAACAGGGGGCTCAGATACGCAGTATTTT.

The chain joins TRBV6-5 to TRBJ2-5, with D perhaps matching TRBD2 (6 bases). V lost 8 bases and J lost 3, with 19 bases in between. Germline-derived CDR1 and CDR2 are MNHEY and SVGAGI. CDR3 size: 15 residues. CDR3 sequence: CASLGWAGGKETQYF. CDR3 in DNA: TGTGCCAGCCTCGGGTGGGCCGGGGGAAAAGAGACCCAGTACTTC.

The chain has TRBV5-1 and TRBJ2-1; D remains unclear. The CDR3 is made up of 12 amino acids. CDR1 and CDR2 from the germline V gene are SGHRS and YFSETQ. The V gene lost 2 bases and the J gene lost 4 bases, with 4 bases spanning the gap. The CDR3: CASSFQYNEQFF. The CDR3 DNA sequence: TGCGCCAGCAGCTTCCAGTACAATGAGCAGTTCTTC.

This chain links TRBV28 with TRBJ2-2, with D perhaps TRBD1 (6 bases). This CDR3 contains 18 residues. The V gene lost 2 bases and the J gene lost 3 bases, with 19 bases spanning the gap. Germline assignment: CDR1 MDHEN and CDR2 SYDVKM. CDR3 in amino acids: CASSLPRDTKFHTGELFF. For the CDR3, the DNA is TGTGCCAGCAGTTTACCCCGGGACACCAAATTTCACACCGGGGAGCTGTTTTTT.

The V call is TRBV19, the J call TRBJ1-2; no clear D gene. The germline gives CDR1 LNHDA, CDR2 SQIVND (reference sequence). CDR3 size: 13 residues. V was cut by 10 bases and J by 6 bases, with 18 bases left in between. The CDR3 spells CATHLRKGDGYTF. The CDR3 DNA follows: TGTGCCACCCACCTCAGGAAGGGAGATGGCTACACCTTC.

The chain couples TRBV4-1 to TRBJ2-1, with 8 bases identical to TRBD1. The CDR3 has 15 residues. From germline, CDR1 is MGHRA and CDR2 YSYEKL. V trimming: 4 bases; J trimming: 4 bases; junction bases outside the gene matches: 6. The CDR3 loop reads CASSLGQGSYNEQFF. For the CDR3, the DNA is TGCGCCAGCAGCCTAGGACAGGGATCTTACAATGAGCAGTTCTTC.

A note on this clone: Compared with germline, one end of the junction differs, possibly owing to a read error. The CDR3 nucleotides read TGTGCCAGCGCACCGAGGGGACTAGCATGGGACAATGAGCAGTTCTTC. Its translation: CASAPRGLAWDNEQFF. The chain has TRBV18 and TRBJ2-1; the match to TRBD2 covers 9 bases. The CDR3 contains 16 residues. In germline, CDR1 is KGHSH, CDR2 LQKENI.

This clone was seen only once. V usage is TRBV5-4 and J usage is TRBJ1-6, with D possibly TRBD1 on 5 matching bases. Trimming took off 9 bases at V and 8 bases at J, with 21 bases between the two ends. CDR3 length: 15 amino acids. The germline gives CDR1 SGHNT, CDR2 YYREEE (reference sequence). CDR3 bases: TGTGCCACGCAAAGGGACGGAGGGACGGATTCACCCCTCCACTTT. Translated: CATQRDGGTDSPLHF.

The chain recombines TRBV7-9 with TRBJ1-1; TRBD1 aligns across 9 bases. This CDR3 comprises 12 residues. Germline values: CDR1 SEHNR, CDR2 FQNEAQ (reference sequence). The V segment lost 6 bases and the J segment 10 bases; nucleotides outside the gene matches: 6. Written as DNA, the CDR3 is TGTGCCAGCAGGCGGACAGGGGACTTAGCTTTCTTT. Encoded protein: CASRRTGDLAFF.